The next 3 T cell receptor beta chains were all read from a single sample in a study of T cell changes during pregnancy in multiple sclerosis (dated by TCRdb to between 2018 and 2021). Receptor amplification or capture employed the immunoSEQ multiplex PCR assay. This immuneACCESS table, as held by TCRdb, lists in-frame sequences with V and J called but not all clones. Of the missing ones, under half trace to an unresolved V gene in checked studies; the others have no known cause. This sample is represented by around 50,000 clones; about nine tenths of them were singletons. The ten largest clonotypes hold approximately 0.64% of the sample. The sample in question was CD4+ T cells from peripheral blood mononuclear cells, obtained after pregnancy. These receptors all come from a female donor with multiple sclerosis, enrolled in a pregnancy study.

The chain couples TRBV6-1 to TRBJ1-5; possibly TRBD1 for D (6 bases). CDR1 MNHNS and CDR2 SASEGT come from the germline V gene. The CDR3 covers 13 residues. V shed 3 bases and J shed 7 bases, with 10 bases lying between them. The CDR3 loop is CASSDRGGQPQHF. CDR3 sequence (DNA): TGTGCCAGCAGTGACAGGGGTGGACAGCCCCAGCATTTT.

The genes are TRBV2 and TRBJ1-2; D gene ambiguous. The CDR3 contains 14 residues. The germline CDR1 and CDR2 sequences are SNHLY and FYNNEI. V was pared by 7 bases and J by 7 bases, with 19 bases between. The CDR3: CASNPPHGPLGYTF. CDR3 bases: TGTGCCAGCAACCCTCCTCACGGTCCCCTTGGCTACACCTTC.

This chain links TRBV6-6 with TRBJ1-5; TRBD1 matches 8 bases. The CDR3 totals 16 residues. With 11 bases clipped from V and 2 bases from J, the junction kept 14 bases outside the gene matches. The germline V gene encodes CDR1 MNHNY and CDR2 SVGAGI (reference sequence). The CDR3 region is CAASGQGERGNQPQHF. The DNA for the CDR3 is TGTGCCGCAAGCGGACAGGGAGAGAGGGGCAATCAGCCCCAGCATTTT.